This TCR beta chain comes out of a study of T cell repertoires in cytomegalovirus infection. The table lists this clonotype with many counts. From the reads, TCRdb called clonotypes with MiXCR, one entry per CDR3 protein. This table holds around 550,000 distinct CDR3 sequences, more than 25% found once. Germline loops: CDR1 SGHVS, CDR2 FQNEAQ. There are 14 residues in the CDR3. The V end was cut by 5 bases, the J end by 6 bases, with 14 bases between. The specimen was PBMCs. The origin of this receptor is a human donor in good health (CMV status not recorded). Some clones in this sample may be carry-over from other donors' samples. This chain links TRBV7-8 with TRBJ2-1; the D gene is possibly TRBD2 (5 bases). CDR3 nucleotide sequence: TGTGCCAGCAGCCCCCGGGGTGGGATCAATGAGCAGTTCTTC. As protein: CASSPRGGINEQFF.